This TCR beta chain came from a study of T-cell memory formation after mild COVID-19. In germline, CDR1 is SGHRS, CDR2 YFSETQ. The CDR3 has 15 amino acids. Trimming took off 1 base at V and 1 base at J, with 10 bases between the two ends. TCRdb independently ran MiXCR on the 5' RACE reads; one entry per CDR3 protein. The sample has about 45,000 distinct CDR3 sequences; roughly 8% are singletons. This clonotype appeared many times. This TCR came from a man between 18 and 35 years old who had mild COVID-19 (a few samples of this study predate the infection). Cell type and time point are not known. The sample consisted of PBMCs or a T cell subset sorted from them (not recorded which). V usage is TRBV5-1 and J usage is TRBJ2-3; D could derive from TRBD1 or TRBD2 (5 bases each). CDR3: CASSLSGRGTDTQYF. CDR3 DNA: TGCGCCAGCAGCTTGTCGGGGCGAGGCACAGATACGCAGTATTTT.